This TCR beta chain was sequenced in a study of beta chain features in type 1 diabetes. Overall study results and limits: In type 1 diabetes patients, VDJ junctions had fewer insertions; deletions at these junctions were more frequent. Among all four CD4+ subsets, Type 1 diabetes patients had TCRB CDR3s that were moderately but significantly shorter.

The table lists this clone with a few counts. As yet, its antigen is unknown. Sort purity for all populations was recorded as exceeding 98%. Trimming pared 5 bases from V and 6 bases from J, leaving 17 bases between. Germline V lookup: CDR1 SEHNR, CDR2 FQNEAQ (reference sequence). This CDR3 spans 14 amino acids. Since all of the isolated RNA was reverse transcribed, expressed TCRB transcripts were what got sequenced. Measured with immunoSEQ multiplex PCR; TCRdb has only the in-frame clones, and not every one. The sample yields 200,000 to 250,000 clones, roughly 16% seen once. Input material: naive CD4+ T cells from blood. The TCR was taken from a young man with type 1 diabetes. The V and J genes are TRBV7-9 and TRBJ2-7; D is unclear. As DNA, the CDR3 is TGTGCCAGCAGCCCCCCCGCATCCACCTCCGAGCAGTACTTC. It is translated as CASSPPASTSEQYF.